This entry lists 8 T cell receptor beta chains sequenced from one sample in a study of shared clonotypes between healthy human individuals. The protocol was immunoSEQ multiplex PCR, while the TCRdb copy is restricted to in-frame clones and leaves out a portion. The data show about 2 million clones, 95% seen once. The sequenced sample was naive CD4+ T cells sorted from blood. Regarding subset: CD45RA+ positively selected. These receptors were collected from a man aged 18 to 29 in good health.

The V gene is TRBV7-9, the J gene TRBJ2-2; no firm D call. Germline-derived CDR1 and CDR2 are SEHNR and FQNEAQ (reference sequence). The CDR3 sequence is 13 residues long. Deletions cut 5 bases from V and 8 bases from J, with 12 bases between. The CDR3 sequence: CASSPQIGGELFF. The CDR3 DNA sequence: TGTGCCAGCAGCCCTCAGATCGGAGGGGAGCTGTTTTTT.

The chain links TRBV15 to TRBJ2-3, with TRBD2 matching over 7 bases. Trimming at V came to 1 base and at J to 5 bases, leaving 3 bases not matched to a gene. This CDR3 is 14 amino acids long. Germline CDR1 LNHNV, CDR2 YYDKDF (reference sequence). The CDR3 nucleotides read TGTGCCACCAGCAGAGTATCGGGGGGAGATACGCAGTATTTT. Residues: CATSRVSGGDTQYF.

The V gene is TRBV6-4, the J gene TRBJ2-2; 12 bases fit TRBD2. The CDR3 is 15 amino acids. Germline CDR1 and CDR2: MRHNA and SNTAGT. The V and J ends lost 4 bases and 4 bases, in that order; junction bases with no gene match: 1. As DNA, the CDR3 is TGTGCCAGCAGTGCGGGACTAGCGGGCACCGGGGAGCTGTTTTTT. Translated, it gives CASSAGLAGTGELFF.

This chain links TRBV7-9 with TRBJ2-3; weak D call: TRBD1 (6 bases). Germline V gene lookup returns CDR1 SEHNR and CDR2 FQNEAQ (reference sequence). The CDR3 has 15 residues. The ends were cut back, 5 bases at V and 5 bases at J, with 17 bases in the middle. This CDR3 reads CASSRDIPVQDTQYF. The DNA of the CDR3 is TGTGCCAGCAGCCGGGACATACCGGTTCAAGATACGCAGTATTTT. Combining the CDR3 with reference TRBV7-9 and TRBJ2-3 gives the whole variable domain DTGVSQNPRHKITKRGQNVTFRCDPISEHNRLYWYRQTLGQGPEFLTYFQNEAQLEKSRLLSDRFSAERPKGSFSTLEIQRTEQGDSAMYLCASSRDIPVQDTQYFGPGTRLTVL.

The chain links TRBV28 to TRBJ1-5; TRBD1 matches at 8 bases. Germline V gene data show CDR1 as MDHEN and CDR2 as SYDVKM. The V segment lost 5 bases and the J segment 6 bases; nucleotides outside the gene matches: 9. There are 15 residues in the CDR3. The CDR3: CASSIVQGVGQPQHF. CDR3 DNA: TGTGCCAGCAGTATAGTACAGGGGGTCGGTCAGCCCCAGCATTTT.

The chain combines TRBV10-3 with TRBJ2-3; 8 bases agree with TRBD2. Germline trimming cut 10 bases from V and 1 base from J; bases unmatched to any gene: 13. From germline, CDR1 is ENHRY and CDR2 SYGVKD. The CDR3 sequence is 16 residues long. The DNA of the CDR3 is TGTGCCAGCAAACGAGGAAGCGGGAGTGGCACAGATACGCAGTATTTT. It translates to CASKRGSGSGTDTQYF.

This rearrangement joins TRBV10-2 to TRBJ2-5; 7 nucleotides match TRBD2. CDR1 WSHSY and CDR2 SAAADI come from the germline V gene. This CDR3 comprises 15 residues. V trimming: 6 bases; J trimming: 0 bases; junction bases outside the gene matches: 7. The CDR3 spells CASSTGTNHQETQYF. CDR3 sequence (DNA): TGCGCCAGCAGCACCGGGACTAATCACCAAGAGACCCAGTACTTC.

The rearrangement links TRBV30 to TRBJ2-2, with D tentatively TRBD2 (7 bases). The CDR3 has 14 residues. The germline gives CDR1 GTSNPN, CDR2 SVGIG (reference sequence). The germline V and J ends were trimmed by 4 bases and 5 bases, with 14 bases remaining between them. CDR3 DNA sequence: TGTGCCTGGAAGGGGGGGCCCTTGACCGGGGAGCTGTTTTTT. This encodes CAWKGGPLTGELFF.